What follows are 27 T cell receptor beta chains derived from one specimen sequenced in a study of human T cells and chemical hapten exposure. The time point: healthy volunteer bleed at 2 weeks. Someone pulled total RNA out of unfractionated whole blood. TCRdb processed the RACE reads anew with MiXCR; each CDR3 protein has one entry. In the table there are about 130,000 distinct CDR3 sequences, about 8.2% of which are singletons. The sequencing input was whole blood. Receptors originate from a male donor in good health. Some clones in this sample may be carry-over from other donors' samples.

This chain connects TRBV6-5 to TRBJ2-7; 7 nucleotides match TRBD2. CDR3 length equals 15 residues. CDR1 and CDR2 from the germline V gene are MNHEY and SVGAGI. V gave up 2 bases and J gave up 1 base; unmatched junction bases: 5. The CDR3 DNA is TGTGCCAGCAGTTACCCTAGCGGAAGGTCCTACGAGCAGTACTTC. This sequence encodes CASSYPSGRSYEQYF.

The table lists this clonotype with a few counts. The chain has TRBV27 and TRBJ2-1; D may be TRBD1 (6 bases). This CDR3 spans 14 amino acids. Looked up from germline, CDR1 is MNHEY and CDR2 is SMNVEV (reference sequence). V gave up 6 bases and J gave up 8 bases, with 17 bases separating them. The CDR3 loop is CASRTNRVADEQFF. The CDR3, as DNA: TGTGCCAGCAGAACAAACAGGGTTGCTGATGAGCAGTTCTTC.

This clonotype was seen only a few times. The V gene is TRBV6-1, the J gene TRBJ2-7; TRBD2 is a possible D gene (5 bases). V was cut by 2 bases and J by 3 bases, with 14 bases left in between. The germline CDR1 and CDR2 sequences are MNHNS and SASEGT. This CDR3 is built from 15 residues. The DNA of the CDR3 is TGTGCCAGCAGTGAACTGATGGGAGTGGGCTACGAGCAGTACTTC. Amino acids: CASSELMGVGYEQYF.

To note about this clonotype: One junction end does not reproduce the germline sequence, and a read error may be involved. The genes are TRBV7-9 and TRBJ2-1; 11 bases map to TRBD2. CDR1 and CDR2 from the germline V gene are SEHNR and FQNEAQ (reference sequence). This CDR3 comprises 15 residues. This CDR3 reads CVSRPTSGGPREQFF. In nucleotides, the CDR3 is TGTGTCAGCAGGCCTACTAGCGGGGGCCCCCGTGAGCAGTTCTTC.

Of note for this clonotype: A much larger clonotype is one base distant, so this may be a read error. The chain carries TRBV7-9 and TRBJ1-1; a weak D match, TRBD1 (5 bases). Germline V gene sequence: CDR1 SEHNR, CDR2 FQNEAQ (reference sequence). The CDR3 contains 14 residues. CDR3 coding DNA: TGTGTCAGCAGCTGGGGACGGACGAACACTGAAGCTTTCTTT. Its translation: CVSSWGRTNTEAFF.

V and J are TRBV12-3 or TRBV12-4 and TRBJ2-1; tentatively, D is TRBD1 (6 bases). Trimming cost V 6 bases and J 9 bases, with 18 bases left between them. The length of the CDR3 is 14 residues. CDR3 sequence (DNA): TGTGCCAGCAGCCCCCGGGACACCTGGGGTGAGCAGTTCTTC. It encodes CASSPRDTWGEQFF.

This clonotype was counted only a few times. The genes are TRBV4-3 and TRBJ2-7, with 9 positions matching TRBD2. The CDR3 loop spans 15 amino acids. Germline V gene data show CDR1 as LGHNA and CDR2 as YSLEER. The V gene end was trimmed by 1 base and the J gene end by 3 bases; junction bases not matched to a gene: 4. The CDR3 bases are TGCGCCAGCAGCCAAGCGGGCGGGGGGGACTACGAGCAGTACTTC. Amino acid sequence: CASSQAGGGDYEQYF.

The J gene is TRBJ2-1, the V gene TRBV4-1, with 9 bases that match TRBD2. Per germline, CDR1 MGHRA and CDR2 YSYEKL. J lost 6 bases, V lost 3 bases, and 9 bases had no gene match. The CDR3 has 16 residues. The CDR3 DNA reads TGCGCCAGCAGCCAGCGTAGCGGGAGTCTAACCAATGAGCAGTTCTTC. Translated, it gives CASSQRSGSLTNEQFF.

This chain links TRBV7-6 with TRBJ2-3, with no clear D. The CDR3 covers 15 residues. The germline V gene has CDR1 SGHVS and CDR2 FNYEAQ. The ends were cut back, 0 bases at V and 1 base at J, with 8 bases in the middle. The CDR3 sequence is CASSLAPKGTDTQYF. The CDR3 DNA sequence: TGTGCCAGCAGCTTAGCGCCAAAGGGCACAGATACGCAGTATTTT.

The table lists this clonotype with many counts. This CDR3 reads CASSRTSTREKLFF. Written as DNA, the CDR3 is TGCGCCAGCAGCCGCACGTCCACCCGGGAAAAACTGTTTTTT. This chain connects TRBV4-3 to TRBJ1-4; D is undetermined. Per the germline V gene, CDR1 is LGHNA and CDR2 is YSLEER. The ends were cut back, 4 bases at V and 8 bases at J, with 14 bases in the middle. The CDR3 has 14 residues.

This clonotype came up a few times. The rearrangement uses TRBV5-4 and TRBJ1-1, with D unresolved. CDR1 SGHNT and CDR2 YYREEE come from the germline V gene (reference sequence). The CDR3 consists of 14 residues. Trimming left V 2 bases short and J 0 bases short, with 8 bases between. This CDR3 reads CASSFFSLNTEAFF. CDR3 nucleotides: TGTGCCAGCAGCTTTTTTTCTTTGAACACTGAAGCTTTCTTT. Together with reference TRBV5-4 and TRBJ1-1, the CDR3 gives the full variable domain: ETGVTQSPTHLIKTRGQQVTLRCSSQSGHNTVSWYQQALGQGPQFIFQYYREEENGRGNFPPRFSGLQFPNYSSELNVNALELDDSALYLCASSFFSLNTEAFFGQGTRLTVV.

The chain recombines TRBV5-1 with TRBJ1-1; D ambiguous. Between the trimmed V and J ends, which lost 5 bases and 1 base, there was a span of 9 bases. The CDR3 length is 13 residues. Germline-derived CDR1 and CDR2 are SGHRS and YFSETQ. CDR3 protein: CASRAGWNTEAFF. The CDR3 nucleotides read TGCGCCAGCAGGGCGGGGTGGAACACTGAAGCTTTCTTT.

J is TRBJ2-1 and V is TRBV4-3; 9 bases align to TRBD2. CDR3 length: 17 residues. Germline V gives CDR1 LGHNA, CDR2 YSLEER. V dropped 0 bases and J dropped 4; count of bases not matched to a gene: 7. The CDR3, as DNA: TGCGCCAGCAGCCAAGATGAGAGGCTAGCGGGGTACAATGAGCAGTTCTTC. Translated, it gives CASSQDERLAGYNEQFF.

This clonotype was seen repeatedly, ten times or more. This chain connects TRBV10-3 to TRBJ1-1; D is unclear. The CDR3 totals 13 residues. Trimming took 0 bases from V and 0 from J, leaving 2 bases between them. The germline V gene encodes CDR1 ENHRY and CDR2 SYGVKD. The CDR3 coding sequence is TGTGCCATCAGTGAGTCGTTGAACACTGAAGCTTTCTTT. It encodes CAISESLNTEAFF.

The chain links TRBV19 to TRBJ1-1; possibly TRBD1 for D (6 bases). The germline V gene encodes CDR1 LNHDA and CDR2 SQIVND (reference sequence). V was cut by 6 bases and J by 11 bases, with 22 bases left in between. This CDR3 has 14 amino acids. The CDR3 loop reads CASSGAVGGARAFF. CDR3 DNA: TGTGCCAGTAGCGGGGCTGTAGGGGGGGCGAGGGCTTTCTTT.

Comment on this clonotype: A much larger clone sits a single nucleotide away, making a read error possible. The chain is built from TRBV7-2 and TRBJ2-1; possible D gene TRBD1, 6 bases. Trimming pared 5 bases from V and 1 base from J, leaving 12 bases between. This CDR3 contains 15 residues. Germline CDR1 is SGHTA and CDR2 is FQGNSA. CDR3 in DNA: TGTGCCAGCAGCGTGAGGGGGAGTTCCTACAATGAGCAGTTCTTC. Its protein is CASSVRGSSYNEQFF.

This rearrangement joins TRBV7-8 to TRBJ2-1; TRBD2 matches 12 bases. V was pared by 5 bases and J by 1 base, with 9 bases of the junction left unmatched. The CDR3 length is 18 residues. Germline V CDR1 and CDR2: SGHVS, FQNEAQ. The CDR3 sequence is CASSRGLAGSRSYNEQFF. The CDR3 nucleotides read TGTGCCAGCAGCCGCGGACTAGCGGGATCCAGATCCTACAATGAGCAGTTCTTC.

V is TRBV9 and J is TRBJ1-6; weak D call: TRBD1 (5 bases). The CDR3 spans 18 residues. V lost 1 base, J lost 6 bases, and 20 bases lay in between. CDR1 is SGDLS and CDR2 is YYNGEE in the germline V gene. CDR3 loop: CASSVSERGGRANSPLHF. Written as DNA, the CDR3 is TGTGCCAGCAGCGTATCAGAAAGGGGCGGAAGAGCTAATTCACCCCTCCACTTT.

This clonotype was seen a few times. The DNA for the CDR3 is TGTGCCAGCAGCCCCCTCCCTAGCGGCACCGGGGAGCTGTTTTTT. This gives the protein CASSPLPSGTGELFF. The J gene is TRBJ2-2, the V gene TRBV27; 7 nucleotides match TRBD2. The length of the CDR3 is 15 residues. Germline lookup yields CDR1 MNHEY and CDR2 SMNVEV (reference sequence). V dropped 6 bases and J dropped 4; count of bases not matched to a gene: 8.

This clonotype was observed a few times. The CDR3 here is CASSYSGPPEAFF. CDR3 coding DNA: TGTGCCAGCAGTTACTCTGGACCGCCTGAAGCTTTCTTT. J is TRBJ1-1 and V is TRBV6-5; no definite D call. V lost 0 bases, J lost 6 bases, and 8 bases lay in between. Germline loops: CDR1 MNHEY, CDR2 SVGAGI. CDR3 length: 13 residues.

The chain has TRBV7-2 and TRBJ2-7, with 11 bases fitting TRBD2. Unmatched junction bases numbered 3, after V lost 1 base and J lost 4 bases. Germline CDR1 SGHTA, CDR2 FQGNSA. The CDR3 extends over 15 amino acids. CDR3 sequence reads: CASSLELAGGYEQYF. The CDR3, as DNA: TGTGCCAGCAGCTTAGAGCTAGCGGGAGGTTACGAGCAGTACTTC.

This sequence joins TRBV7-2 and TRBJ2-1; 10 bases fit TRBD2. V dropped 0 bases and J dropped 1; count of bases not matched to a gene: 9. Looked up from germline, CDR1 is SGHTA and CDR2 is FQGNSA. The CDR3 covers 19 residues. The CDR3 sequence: CASSLARDSGGISYNEQFF. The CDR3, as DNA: TGTGCCAGCAGCTTAGCGCGGGATAGCGGGGGGATTTCCTACAATGAGCAGTTCTTC.

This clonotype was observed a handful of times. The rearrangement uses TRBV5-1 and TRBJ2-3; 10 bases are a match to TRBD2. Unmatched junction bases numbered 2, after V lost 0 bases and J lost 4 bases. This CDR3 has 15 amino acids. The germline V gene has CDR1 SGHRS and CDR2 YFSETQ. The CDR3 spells CASSLAGTSADTQYF. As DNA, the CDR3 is TGCGCCAGCAGCTTGGCCGGGACTAGCGCAGATACGCAGTATTTT.

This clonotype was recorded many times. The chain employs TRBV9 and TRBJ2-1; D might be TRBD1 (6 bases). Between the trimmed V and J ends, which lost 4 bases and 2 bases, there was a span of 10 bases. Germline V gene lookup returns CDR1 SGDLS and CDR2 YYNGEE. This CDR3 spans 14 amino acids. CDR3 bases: TGTGCCAGCAGCTTTCGGGACACCTACAATGAGCAGTTCTTC. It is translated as CASSFRDTYNEQFF.

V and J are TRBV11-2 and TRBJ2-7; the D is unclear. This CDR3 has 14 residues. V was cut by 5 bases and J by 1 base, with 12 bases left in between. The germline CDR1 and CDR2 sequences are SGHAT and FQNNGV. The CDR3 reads CASSPQRNSYEQYF. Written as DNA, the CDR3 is TGTGCCAGCAGCCCACAGAGAAATTCCTACGAGCAGTACTTC.

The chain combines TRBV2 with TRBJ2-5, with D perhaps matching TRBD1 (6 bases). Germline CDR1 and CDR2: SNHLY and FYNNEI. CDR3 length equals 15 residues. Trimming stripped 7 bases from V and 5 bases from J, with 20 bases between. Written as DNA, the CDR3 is TGTGCCAGCACCCTCACCCCAGGGGCGGACGAGACCCAGTACTTC. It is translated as CASTLTPGADETQYF. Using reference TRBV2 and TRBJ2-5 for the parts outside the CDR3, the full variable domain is EPEVTQTPSHQVTQMGQEVILRCVPISNHLYFYWYRQILGQKVEFLVSFYNNEISEKSEIFDDQFSVERPDGSNFTLKIRSTKLEDSAMYFCASTLTPGADETQYFGPGTRLLVL.

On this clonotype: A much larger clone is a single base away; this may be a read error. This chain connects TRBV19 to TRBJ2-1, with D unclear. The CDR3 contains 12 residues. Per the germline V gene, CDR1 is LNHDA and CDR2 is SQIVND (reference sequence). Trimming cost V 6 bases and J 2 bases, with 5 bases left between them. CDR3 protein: CASSMTYNEQFF. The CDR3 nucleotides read TGTGCCAGTAGCATGACCTACAATGAGCAGTTCTTC.